This T cell receptor (beta chain) was sequenced for a study of cytomegalovirus exposure and HLA in healthy donors. Study-wide context: In a previous analysis, 117 million unique TCR beta sequences were found from 150 million to 200 million T cells.

The study ran its PCR with 60 Vbeta and 13 Jbeta primers. TCRdb's copy holds only in-frame clones and misses some; the assay was immunoSEQ multiplex PCR. The table records 150,000 to 200,000 clones, just over 75% of them present only once. CDR3 length: 15 residues. Trimming at V came to 5 bases and at J to 1 base, leaving 4 bases not matched to a gene. Germline V gene data show CDR1 as SGHDT and CDR2 as YYEEEE. This TCR derives from a woman aged 30 to 39 in good health and CMV-seropositive. Sequencing input: PBMCs. The chain recombines TRBV5-6 with TRBJ1-3; 9 bases line up with TRBD1. The CDR3 coding sequence is TGTGCCAGCAGATCCGGGACAGGGTCTGGAAACACCATATATTTT. Residues: CASRSGTGSGNTIYF.